Listed here are 14 T cell receptor beta chains from one sample, sequenced in a study of blood T cell repertoires in COVID-19. Sequenced by immunoSEQ multiplex PCR; TCRdb stores in-frame clones only, minus some. The sample yields around 200,000 clones, roughly 87% seen once. Source material: peripheral blood. The receptors originated from a man in his forties with active or convalescent COVID-19.

The chain is built from TRBV19 and TRBJ2-7, with 13 bases fitting TRBD2. The CDR3 loop spans 17 amino acids. Germline CDR1 LNHDA, CDR2 SQIVND (reference sequence). Trimming took 1 base from V and 5 from J; bases not matched to a gene: 8. The CDR3 region has the DNA TGTGCCAGTAGTATAGCCCTCGGACTAGCGGGAGTCCACGAGCAGTACTTC. It specifies CASSIALGLAGVHEQYF.

Remarks on this clone: At the DNA level, this CDR3 is encoded by other sequences in the same sample as well. The rearrangement joins TRBV28 to TRBJ1-1, with 7 bases identical to TRBD1. Trimming took 6 bases from V and 5 from J; bases not matched to a gene: 9. Looked up from germline, CDR1 is MDHEN and CDR2 is SYDVKM. There are 14 residues in the CDR3. The CDR3 region is CASSPTGVRTEAFF. The CDR3, as DNA: TGTGCCAGCAGCCCCACAGGGGTTAGGACTGAAGCTTTCTTT. The whole variable domain, remainder taken from reference TRBV28 and TRBJ1-1, is DVKVTQSSRYLVKRTGEKVFLECVQDMDHENMFWYRQDPGLGLRLIYFSYDVKMKEKGDIPEGYSVSREKKERFSLILESASTNQTSMYLCASSPTGVRTEAFFGQGTRLTVV.

This clone came up a few times. The CDR3 DNA follows: TGCGCCAGCAGCCCTCCGCTGGGGACTTGGGAAGAGACCCAGTACTTC. This gives the protein CASSPPLGTWEETQYF. The chain employs TRBV5-1 and TRBJ2-5, with a possible D match to TRBD2 (6 bases). Germline V gives CDR1 SGHRS, CDR2 YFSETQ. Trimming cost V 4 bases and J 3 bases, with 19 bases left between them. This CDR3 comprises 16 residues.

The V gene is TRBV6-1, the J gene TRBJ2-2; unclear D gene. The V gene's germline CDR1 is MNHNS and CDR2 SASEGT. This CDR3 is 15 amino acids long. Between the trimmed V and J ends, which lost 2 bases and 0 bases, there was a span of 7 bases. The CDR3 region is CASSEWRSNTGELFF. CDR3 in DNA: TGTGCCAGCAGTGAATGGAGATCGAACACCGGGGAGCTGTTTTTT.

This clone has a single count. The J gene is TRBJ2-1, the V gene TRBV19, with 7 positions matching TRBD2. The CDR3 is 15 residues long. The ends lost 6 bases at V and 5 bases at J; junction bases unmatched: 10. In germline, CDR1 is LNHDA, CDR2 SQIVND (reference sequence). CDR3 nucleotides: TGTGCCAGTAGCATCGTAGCAAGCGGGAACAATGAGCAGTTCTTC. Translating it yields CASSIVASGNNEQFF.

The CDR3 sequence: CASSLRQGSTDTQYF. In DNA form, the CDR3 reads TGCGCCAGCAGCCTGCGACAGGGAAGCACAGATACGCAGTATTTT. V is TRBV5-1 and J is TRBJ2-3, with 7 bases lining up with TRBD1. J gave up 0 bases and V 4 bases, and 5 bases lay outside the gene matches. In germline, CDR1 is SGHRS, CDR2 YFSETQ. The CDR3 loop spans 15 amino acids.

V gene TRBV15 combines with J gene TRBJ1-5, with D possibly being TRBD1 (6 bases). Germline CDR1 LNHNV, CDR2 YYDKDF (reference sequence). The CDR3 totals 17 residues. Deletions cut 5 bases from V and 0 bases from J, with 17 bases between. In DNA form, the CDR3 reads TGTGCCACCAGCCGAGTAGGACAGACTTATAGCAATCAGCCCCAGCATTTT. This gives the protein CATSRVGQTYSNQPQHF.

The rearrangement links TRBV9 to TRBJ2-7, with 7 bases that match TRBD1. The CDR3 sequence is 14 residues long. Germline CDR1 reads SGDLS; CDR2 reads YYNGEE. The V gene end was trimmed by 0 bases and the J gene end by 4 bases; junction bases not matched to a gene: 4. CDR3 sequence reads: CASSVGYRGYEQYF. As DNA, the CDR3 is TGTGCCAGCAGCGTAGGGTACAGGGGATACGAGCAGTACTTC. Supplemented by reference TRBV9 and TRBJ2-7, the full variable domain reads DSGVTQTPKHLITATGQRVTLRCSPRSGDLSVYWYQQSLDQGLQFLIQYYNGEERAKGNILERFSAQQFPDLHSELNLSSLELGDSALYFCASSVGYRGYEQYFGPGTRLTVT.

This rearrangement joins TRBV28 to TRBJ1-4, with D unclear. V lost 3 bases to trimming and J lost 10 bases, with 12 bases between them. Germline V gene lookup returns CDR1 MDHEN and CDR2 SYDVKM. This CDR3 spans 13 amino acids. The CDR3 coding sequence is TGTGCCAGCAGTTTGGGCCTCCAACCAAAACTGTTTTTT. This codes for CASSLGLQPKLFF. Using reference TRBV28 and TRBJ1-4 for the parts outside the CDR3, the full variable domain is DVKVTQSSRYLVKRTGEKVFLECVQDMDHENMFWYRQDPGLGLRLIYFSYDVKMKEKGDIPEGYSVSREKKERFSLILESASTNQTSMYLCASSLGLQPKLFFGSGTQLSVL.

The rearrangement links TRBV27 to TRBJ1-2; TRBD1 aligns across 10 bases. This CDR3 region has 14 residues. V shed 5 bases and J 5 bases; nucleotides not matched to a gene: 5. Germline-derived CDR1 and CDR2 are MNHEY and SMNVEV (reference sequence). The CDR3 DNA sequence: TGTGCCAGCAGTCCCGGGACAGGGGTGTATGGCTACACCTTC. This encodes CASSPGTGVYGYTF.

In DNA form, the CDR3 reads TGTGCCAGCCAACGACAGGGGGGTTTCTACGAGCAGTACTTC. This encodes CASQRQGGFYEQYF. V is TRBV27 and J is TRBJ2-7, with 9 bases identical to TRBD1. CDR1 is MNHEY and CDR2 is SMNVEV in the germline V gene (reference sequence). Unmatched junction bases numbered 8, after V lost 8 bases and J lost 3 bases. The CDR3 is 14 residues long.

The chain combines TRBV7-9 with TRBJ1-3, with unresolved D. Germline V gives CDR1 SEHNR, CDR2 FQNEAQ (reference sequence). The CDR3 is made up of 17 amino acids. The V end was cut by 5 bases, the J end by 0 bases, with 17 bases between. The CDR3 sequence: CASSPRVRPSSGNTIYF. The CDR3 region has the DNA TGTGCCAGCAGCCCCCGGGTGCGACCCTCCTCTGGAAACACCATATATTTT. The variable domain in full, completed from reference TRBV7-9 and TRBJ1-3, reads DTGVSQNPRHKITKRGQNVTFRCDPISEHNRLYWYRQTLGQGPEFLTYFQNEAQLEKSRLLSDRFSAERPKGSFSTLEIQRTEQGDSAMYLCASSPRVRPSSGNTIYFGEGSWLTVV.

This clone was counted once. The J gene is TRBJ2-5, the V gene TRBV6-2 or TRBV6-3, with TRBD2 identical over 8 bases. Germline V lookup: CDR1 MNHEY, CDR2 SVGEGT. With 5 bases clipped from V and 5 bases from J, the junction kept 13 bases outside the gene matches. There are 16 residues in the CDR3. In nucleotides, the CDR3 is TGTGCCAGCAGTCCCCGGGGGGGATATGGGGGGGAGACCCAGTACTTC. Protein sequence: CASSPRGGYGGETQYF.

The chain links TRBV5-4 to TRBJ1-2; maybe TRBD1 (6 bases). The ends were cut back, 6 bases at V and 2 bases at J, with 11 bases in the middle. Germline V gene sequence: CDR1 SGHNT, CDR2 YYREEE (reference sequence). This CDR3 is built from 13 residues. CDR3 sequence: CASTLDRNYGYTF. DNA for the CDR3: TGTGCCAGCACCCTTGACAGGAACTATGGCTACACCTTC. Looking up the rest from reference TRBV5-4 and TRBJ1-2 gives the full variable domain: ETGVTQSPTHLIKTRGQQVTLRCSSQSGHNTVSWYQQALGQGPQFIFQYYREEENGRGNFPPRFSGLQFPNYSSELNVNALELDDSALYLCASTLDRNYGYTFGSGTRLTVV.